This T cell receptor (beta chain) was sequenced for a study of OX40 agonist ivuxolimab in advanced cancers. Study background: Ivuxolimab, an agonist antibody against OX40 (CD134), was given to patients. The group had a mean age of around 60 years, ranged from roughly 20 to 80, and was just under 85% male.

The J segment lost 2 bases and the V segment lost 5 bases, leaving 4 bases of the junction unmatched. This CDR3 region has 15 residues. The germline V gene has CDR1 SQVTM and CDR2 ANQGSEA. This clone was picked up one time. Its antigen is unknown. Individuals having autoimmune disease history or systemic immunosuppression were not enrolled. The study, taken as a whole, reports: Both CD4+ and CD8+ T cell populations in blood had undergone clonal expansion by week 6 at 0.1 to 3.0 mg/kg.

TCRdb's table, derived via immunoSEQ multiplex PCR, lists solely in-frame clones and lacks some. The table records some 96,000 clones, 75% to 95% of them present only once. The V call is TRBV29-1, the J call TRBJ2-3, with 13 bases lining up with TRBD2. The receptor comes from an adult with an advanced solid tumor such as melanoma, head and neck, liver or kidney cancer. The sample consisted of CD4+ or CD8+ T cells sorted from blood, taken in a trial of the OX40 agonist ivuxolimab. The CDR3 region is CSVKGLAGPTDTQYF. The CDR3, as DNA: TGCAGCGTTAAGGGACTAGCGGGGCCCACAGATACGCAGTATTTT.